This is a list of T cell receptor beta chains from one sample in a study of CD4 T cells in relation to SARS-CoV-2 and coronaviruses. Libraries were prepared by immunoSEQ multiplex PCR; TCRdb keeps only in-frame clonotypes and omits some of them. The sample yields roughly 63,000 clones, approximately 94% seen once. The sample consisted of naive CD4+ T cells from PBMCs. These receptor sequences come from a human donor in good health. CDR3s include the opening cysteine and the closing phenylalanine or tryptophan. D genes are given only for firm matches. Expanded clones are given a class, and other clones once, few, many or no size at all.

v_gene	j_gene	d_gene	abundance	CDR3nt	CDR3aa
TRBV6-5	TRBJ1-5	TRBD1	-	TGTGCCAGCACGGACAGGGTGTCTCAGCCCCAGCATTTT	CASTDRVSQPQHF
TRBV10-3	TRBJ1-2	-	once	TGTGCCATCAGTGTGTGGGGAAAGGACTATGGCTACACCTTC	CAISVWGKDYGYTF
TRBV12-3/TRBV12-4	TRBJ1-4	-	-	TGTGCCAGCAGTTTTTCGACTAATGAAAAACTGTTTTTT	CASSFSTNEKLFF
TRBV18	TRBJ2-7	-	-	TGTGCCAGCTCACCCGGGCAGGGTTCAGACGAGCAGTACTTC	CASSPGQGSDEQYF
TRBV28	TRBJ1-6	-	-	TGTGCCAGCAACCTTAGGGGGTATAATTCACCCCTCCACTTT	CASNLRGYNSPLHF
TRBV5-3	TRBJ2-5	-	-	TGTGCCAGAAGCTTGGCTGGGGGGCCAGGCAAGACCCAGTACTTC	CARSLAGGPGKTQYF
TRBV7-2	TRBJ1-2	-	few	TGTGCCAGCAGCTCCCCGTTGGGGGGCTACACCTTC	CASSSPLGGYTF
TRBV30	TRBJ1-2	-	-	TGTGCCTGGAGTGGAAATACAGGAAACGGCTACACCTTC	CAWSGNTGNGYTF
TRBV19	TRBJ1-6	-	-	TGTGCCACTACCGGCGGACCAAGCTCCTATAATTCACCCCTCCACTTT	CATTGGPSSYNSPLHF
TRBV12-1	TRBJ2-2	-	-	TGTGCCAGCAGCCACACCGGGACAGGCGTTCCCGGGGAGCTGTTTTTT	CASSHTGTGVPGELFF
TRBV6-5	TRBJ2-3	-	-	TGTGCCAGCAGTAACCCACCGGGCCGCCAGTATTTT	CASSNPPGRQYF
TRBV7-3	TRBJ2-1	TRBD2	-	TGTGCCAGCAGCATCGCGGGAGAGAAATACAATGAGCAGTTCTTC	CASSIAGEKYNEQFF
TRBV7-2	TRBJ2-1	-	-	TGTGCCAGCAGCTTCGTCCTAGTCAATGAGCAGTTCTTC	CASSFVLVNEQFF
TRBV29-1	TRBJ1-1	-	-	TGCAGCGTTGTCAGGGGCACTGAAGCTTTCTTT	CSVVRGTEAFF
TRBV12-3/TRBV12-4	TRBJ2-7	-	-	TGTGCCAGCAGTTTATGGTCCTACGAGCAGTACTTC	CASSLWSYEQYF
TRBV12-3/TRBV12-4	TRBJ2-1	-	-	TGTGCCAGCAGTTGGAGAAATTACAATGAGCAGTTCTTC	CASSWRNYNEQFF
TRBV29-1	TRBJ1-2	-	-	TGCAGCGTCGTACCGGGACGGGAGTATGGCTACACCTTC	CSVVPGREYGYTF
TRBV25-1	TRBJ1-2	-	-	TGTGCCAGCAGTGAACGGGACGGACGAGGCTACACCTTC	CASSERDGRGYTF
TRBV7-7	TRBJ2-5	-	-	TGTGCCAGCAGCTTAGAGGGTCGAGAGACCCAGTACTTC	CASSLEGRETQYF
TRBV24-1	TRBJ2-3	-	-	TGTGCCACCAGTGCCGGACGCACAGATACGCAGTATTTT	CATSAGRTDTQYF
TRBV28	TRBJ1-4	-	-	TGTGCCAGCAGTCCATACGGGACACGGAATGAAAAACTGTTTTTT	CASSPYGTRNEKLFF
TRBV21-1	TRBJ2-7	-	-	TGTGCCAGCAGCAAATGGGACCTCTACGAGCAGTACTTC	CASSKWDLYEQYF
TRBV19	TRBJ1-3	TRBD1	-	TGTGCCAGTAGGAGAGACAGGGCGGCTGGAAACACCATATATTTT	CASRRDRAAGNTIYF
TRBV6-6	TRBJ1-5	-	few	TGTGCCAGCAGTTATTTAGGGGGGCGGCAGCCCCAGCATTTT	CASSYLGGRQPQHF
TRBV29-1	TRBJ2-3	-	-	TGCAGCGTTCCGGGACTGGGAACAGATACGCAGTATTTT	CSVPGLGTDTQYF
TRBV18	TRBJ1-1	TRBD1	-	TGTGCCAGCTCAAGTGGACAGGGGGCGAGCACTGAAGCTTTCTTT	CASSSGQGASTEAFF
TRBV18	TRBJ2-6	-	-	TGTGCCAGCTCACCTCTAGGACCGGGTGTCTCTGGGGCCAACGTCCTGACTTTC	CASSPLGPGVSGANVLTF
TRBV2	TRBJ1-6	-	-	TGTGCCAGCAGTGAAGCGCAAAGGGGCCGGACACCCCTCCACTTT	CASSEAQRGRTPLHF
TRBV5-1	TRBJ2-7	-	-	TGCGCCAGCAGACAGGGCGGCCTTTCCTACGAGCAGTACTTC	CASRQGGLSYEQYF
TRBV28	TRBJ2-1	TRBD2	-	TGTGCCAGCAGTTTACTTGGGACTAGCGGGAGCAATGAGCAGTTCTTC	CASSLLGTSGSNEQFF
TRBV7-2	TRBJ2-2	TRBD2	-	TGTGCCAGCAGCTCAAACGGACTAGCCTCCGGGGAGCTGTTTTTT	CASSSNGLASGELFF
TRBV5-1	TRBJ2-4	-	-	TGCGCCAGCAGCTTGGCCTCGGTCGGCAAAAACATTCAGTACTTC	CASSLASVGKNIQYF
TRBV7-3	TRBJ2-5	-	-	TGTGCCAGCAGCTTAAACTCGGTATCACGTGGGACCCAGTACTTC	CASSLNSVSRGTQYF
TRBV6-5	TRBJ2-3	TRBD2	once	TGTGCCAGTAAAGAGGCAGCGGGGGCCACATCGACGCAGTATTTT	CASKEAAGATSTQYF
TRBV7-2	TRBJ2-2	-	-	TGTGCCAGCAGCTTGCCAAGCCAGCGGTTCTCGAACACCGGGGAGCTGTTTTTT	CASSLPSQRFSNTGELFF
TRBV30	TRBJ2-4	-	-	TGTGCCGGGGGGGGCAGCAAAAACATTCAGTACTTC	CAGGGSKNIQYF
TRBV19	TRBJ2-3	TRBD1	-	TGTGCCAGTAGTCCAGGCCCTCAGGGGGCGTCCGATACGCAGTATTTT	CASSPGPQGASDTQYF
TRBV24-1	TRBJ2-2	-	-	TGTGCCACCAGTGCGGCGGAAAACACCGGGGAGCTGTTTTTT	CATSAAENTGELFF
TRBV4-1	TRBJ2-3	TRBD1	-	TGCGCCAGCAGCCAAGGACAGGGGCCTAGAGATACGCAGTATTTT	CASSQGQGPRDTQYF
TRBV5-1	TRBJ2-7	-	-	TGCGCCAGCAGCCCGACAGGTCGCTACGAGCAGTACTTC	CASSPTGRYEQYF
TRBV7-9	TRBJ2-1	TRBD2	-	TGTGCCAGCAGCTTAAGCGGGAGAAACAATGAGCAGTTCTTC	CASSLSGRNNEQFF
TRBV28	TRBJ1-2	-	-	TGTGCCAGCAGTTTACTGACGGGCGGCTACACCTTC	CASSLLTGGYTF
TRBV2	TRBJ2-1	-	-	TGTGCCAGCAGTGACCGAAGACAGGCCAGCTCCTACAATGAGCAGTTCTTC	CASSDRRQASSYNEQFF
TRBV18	TRBJ1-2	-	-	TGTGCCAGCTCACCAGGGCGGGGGCGTGACTATGGCTACACCTTC	CASSPGRGRDYGYTF
TRBV7-3	TRBJ2-1	TRBD2	-	TGTGCCAGCAGCTTAACCCTAGCGGGGGTATACAATGAGCAGTTCTTC	CASSLTLAGVYNEQFF
TRBV6-1	TRBJ2-7	-	-	TGTGCCAGCAGTGAACAGGTTCCCTACGAGCAGTACTTC	CASSEQVPYEQYF
TRBV4-1	TRBJ2-2	-	-	TGCGCCAGCAGCCAAGGGTCTAGTGGGGCGGTGACCGGGGAGCTGTTTTTT	CASSQGSSGAVTGELFF
TRBV27	TRBJ2-6	-	-	TGTGCCAGCAGCTACTCTGGGGCCAACGTCCTGACTTTC	CASSYSGANVLTF
TRBV29-1	TRBJ1-5	-	once	TGCAGCGTCCGACTGGGCGGCGGAGTCAATCAGCCCCAGCATTTT	CSVRLGGGVNQPQHF
TRBV6-5	TRBJ2-7	-	-	TGTGCCAGCAGTCAACAACACGGGGGAGGCTACGAGCAGTACTTC	CASSQQHGGGYEQYF
TRBV19	TRBJ2-7	TRBD2	-	TGTGCCAGTAGTGGGACTAGCTCCTACGAGCAGTACTTC	CASSGTSSYEQYF
TRBV2	TRBJ2-7	-	once	TGTGCCAGCACATGGTACTTGAGCTCCTACGAGCAGTACTTC	CASTWYLSSYEQYF
TRBV7-9	TRBJ2-6	-	-	TGTGCCAGCAGCTTAGTAGGTGGAGGGGCCAACGTCCTGACTTTC	CASSLVGGGANVLTF
TRBV28	TRBJ2-5	TRBD2	-	TGTGCCAGCAGCCCGGCTACTAGCGGGAGCGGGGAGACCCAGTACTTC	CASSPATSGSGETQYF